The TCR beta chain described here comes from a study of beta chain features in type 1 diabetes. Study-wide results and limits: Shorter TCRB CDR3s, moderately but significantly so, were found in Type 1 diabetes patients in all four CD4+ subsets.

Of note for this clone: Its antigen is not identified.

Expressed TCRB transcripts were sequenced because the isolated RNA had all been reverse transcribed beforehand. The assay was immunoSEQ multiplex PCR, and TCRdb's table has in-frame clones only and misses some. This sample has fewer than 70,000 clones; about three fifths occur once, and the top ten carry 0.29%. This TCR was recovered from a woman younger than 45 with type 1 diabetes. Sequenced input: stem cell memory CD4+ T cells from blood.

CDR3 coding DNA: TGTGCCAGCAGCTTGCAAAACACCGGGGAGCTGTTTTTT. Translated: CASSLQNTGELFF. The chain uses TRBV5-4 and TRBJ2-2; the D is unclear. Germline CDR1 and CDR2: SGHNT and YYREEE (reference sequence). This CDR3 is 13 amino acids long. Trimming took 1 base from V and 2 from J, leaving 3 bases between them.